This TCR beta chain was documented in a study of blood T cell repertoires in COVID-19 (dated by TCRdb to the early 2020s). Regarding the study in general: The collaborator samples originated in the United States, Italy and Spain and spanned the acute and convalescent phases of COVID-19. The repertoires were released in a freely available public database intended as a resource for research on the immune response to SARS-CoV-2. The sample metadata nearly always contained a de-identified subject ID, COVID-19 status, age in years and sex. The prospective study material was composed of cDNA or gDNA derived from T cells, B-cell-depleted T cells, or PBMCs. Samples came from the ongoing ImmuneRACE study (first 160 participants) plus 1,254 subjects from 6 global collaborators. Where HLA class I and class II types were available, the types were taken from metadata supplied by the sample provider, not from assay-based typing. Deeply sampled blood TCRbeta repertoires from subjects exposed to, actively infected with, or recovered from COVID-19 were included in the dataset.

CDR1 is given as ENHRY and CDR2 as SYGVKD, both from the germline V gene. Counted from cysteine to phenylalanine, this CDR3 has 12 amino acids. Of all the DNA, just the CDR3 is kept, 36 bases in frame from base 1. V is clipped by 10 bases and J by 0 bases, and the sequence between their germline boundaries is 9 bases long. The collaborating institutions used their own protocols to collect whole blood in K2EDTA tubes. For TCRbeta analysis, collaborator samples were shipped as frozen whole blood, as isolated PBMCs, or as DNA extracted from either sample type. TCRbeta CDR3 regions were amplified from genomic DNA by means of the immunoSEQ Assay, a bias-controlled multiplex PCR. The source study handled its data this way. The number of nucleated cells in each sample was estimated from the amplification of reference gene primers within the assay. To quantify the absolute abundance of each unique TCRbeta CDR3 rearrangement, sequence reads were collapsed and filtered. For each sample, productive Simpson clonality was calculated by taking the square root of Simpson's diversity index across productive rearrangements. TCRdb holds this immuneACCESS table with in-frame rearrangements only. Some clones are missing; in checked studies, unresolved V genes explain under half, and the rest has no known cause. The DNA gave D and trimming, while V, J and clone size come from that table. The sample yields 150,000 to 200,000 clones; 88% were counted once. The ten largest account for approximately 4% of the sample.

Study-level results and caveats: The amount of clinical and demographic metadata varied by source and participant and was provided uncurated.

Regarding this clone: What antigen it recognizes has not been identified. There are no base qualities to consult, and no much larger clone falls within one base.

The rearrangement combines TRBV10-3 with TRBJ1-1; the D gene is possibly TRBD1, with 6 bases matching. This receptor was identified in a human donor in a cohort sampled during active COVID-19. The source material was peripheral blood. The CDR3 protein: CATGQMNTEAFF. The nucleotide sequence is TGTGCCACCGGACAGATGAACACTGAAGCTTTCTTT.